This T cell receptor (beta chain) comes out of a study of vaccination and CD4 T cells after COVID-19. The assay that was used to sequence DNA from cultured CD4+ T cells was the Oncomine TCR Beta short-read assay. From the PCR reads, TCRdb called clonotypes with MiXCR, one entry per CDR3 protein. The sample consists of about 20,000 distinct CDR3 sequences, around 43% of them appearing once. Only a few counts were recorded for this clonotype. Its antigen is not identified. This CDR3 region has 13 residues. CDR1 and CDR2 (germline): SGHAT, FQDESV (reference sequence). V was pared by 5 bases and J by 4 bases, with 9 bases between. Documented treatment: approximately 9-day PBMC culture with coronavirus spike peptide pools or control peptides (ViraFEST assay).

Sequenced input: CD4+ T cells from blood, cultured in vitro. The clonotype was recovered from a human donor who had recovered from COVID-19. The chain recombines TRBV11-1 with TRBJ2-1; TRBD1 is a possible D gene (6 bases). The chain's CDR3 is CASSHGTYNEQFF. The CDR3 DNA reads TGTGCCAGCAGCCACGGGACATACAATGAGCAGTTCTTC. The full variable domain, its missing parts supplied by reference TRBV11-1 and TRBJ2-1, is EAEVAQSPRYKITEKSQAVAFWCDPISGHATLYWYRQILGQGPELLVQFQDESVVDDSQLPKDRFSAERLKGVDSTLKIQPAELGDSAMYLCASSHGTYNEQFFGPGTRLTVL.